The 28 T cell receptor beta chains in this list originate from one sample, sequenced in a study of blood T cell repertoires in COVID-19. The method was immunoSEQ multiplex PCR; TCRdb's version includes in-frame clones alone and lacks a portion of them. Of more than 200,000 clones in the sample, around nine tenths are singletons; the top ten hold 2.5% to 3.5%. The sample comprised peripheral blood. The receptors stem from an older woman with acute or convalescent COVID-19.

The chain joins TRBV6-4 to TRBJ2-2, with 7 bases that match TRBD1. CDR1 and CDR2 from the germline V gene are MRHNA and SNTAGT. After removal of 4 bases from V and 6 bases from J, the junction contained 5 bases not matched to a gene. The CDR3 has 14 residues. For the CDR3, the DNA is TGTGCCAGCAGTGTAGACAGGGTCGCCGGGGAGCTGTTTTTT. Translated, it gives CASSVDRVAGELFF.

This chain connects TRBV5-5 to TRBJ2-3, with TRBD2 matching 8 bases. Germline V gives CDR1 SGHKS, CDR2 YYEKEE (reference sequence). The CDR3 loop spans 14 amino acids. The V gene end was trimmed by 2 bases and the J gene end by 5 bases; junction bases not matched to a gene: 4. This CDR3 is CASSLAGVRDTQYF. The CDR3 coding sequence is TGTGCCAGCAGCTTAGCGGGAGTTCGAGATACGCAGTATTTT.

This clone came up once. V and J are TRBV18 and TRBJ1-2; 7 bases fit TRBD1. Germline V lookup: CDR1 KGHSH, CDR2 LQKENI. This CDR3 contains 14 residues. V trimming: 5 bases; J trimming: 9 bases; junction bases outside the gene matches: 12. The CDR3 spells CASSTGQEVGRYTF. The CDR3 region has the DNA TGTGCCAGCTCAACCGGACAGGAGGTTGGGCGCTACACCTTC.

The J gene is TRBJ2-2, the V gene TRBV5-1, with 12 nucleotides matching TRBD1. With 4 bases clipped from V and 7 bases from J, the junction kept 8 bases outside the gene matches. CDR3 length equals 16 residues. Germline lookup yields CDR1 SGHRS and CDR2 YFSETQ. The CDR3 spells CASSKGQGAVIGELFF. Written as DNA, the CDR3 is TGCGCCAGCAGCAAGGGACAGGGGGCAGTCATCGGGGAGCTGTTTTTT.

The chain couples TRBV10-2 to TRBJ1-3, with D unclear. Trimming cost V 4 bases and J 0 bases, with 4 bases left between them. The CDR3 contains 13 residues. Germline V CDR1 and CDR2: WSHSY, SAAADI. As DNA, the CDR3 is TGCGCCAGCAGTGCGAGCTCTGGAAACACCATATATTTT. As protein: CASSASSGNTIYF.

In DNA form, the CDR3 reads TGTGCCCCCGTGGGGGGGAAACACACTGAAGCTTTCTTT. Translated: CAPVGGKHTEAFF. The chain combines TRBV5-8 with TRBJ1-1, with D perhaps matching TRBD1 (5 bases). This CDR3 contains 13 residues. Trimming removed 10 bases at V and 3 bases at J, with 16 bases between. Germline-derived CDR1 and CDR2 are SGHTS and YDEGEE.

The chain couples TRBV7-2 to TRBJ2-7; 8 positions match TRBD2. The CDR3 consists of 16 residues. J gave up 0 bases and V 5 bases, and 9 bases lay outside the gene matches. Germline V CDR1 and CDR2: SGHTA, FQGNSA. CDR3 sequence: CASSPRTSPPSYEQYF. Here the CDR3 DNA reads TGTGCCAGCAGCCCCAGGACTAGCCCCCCCTCCTACGAGCAGTACTTC.

This clone appeared once. The chain uses TRBV29-1 and TRBJ2-6, with D possibly matching TRBD1 (5 bases). Germline CDR1 reads SQVTM; CDR2 reads ANQGSEA. The CDR3 has 15 residues. V lost 6 bases and J 1 base, leaving 13 bases between the germline ends. The CDR3 loop is CSVLTQGSGANVLTF. The CDR3 nucleotides read TGCAGCGTACTAACCCAGGGTTCTGGGGCCAACGTCCTGACTTTC.

This clone was detected once. V usage is TRBV30 and J usage is TRBJ1-2, with TRBD1 identical over 7 bases. Trimming cost V 5 bases and J 10 bases; bases outside gene matches: 13. Germline CDR1 and CDR2: GTSNPN and SVGIG (reference sequence). This CDR3 region has 13 residues. The CDR3 region has the DNA TGTGCCTGGGACCCGGGACAGCGAACTTACTACACCTTC. It encodes CAWDPGQRTYYTF.

The chain joins TRBV2 to TRBJ1-1, with 8 nucleotides matching TRBD1. With V trimmed by 6 bases and J by 5 bases, 8 bases remained unmatched. The germline gives CDR1 SNHLY, CDR2 FYNNEI. The CDR3 loop spans 14 amino acids. The CDR3 loop is CASRPDRGGTEAFF. CDR3 coding DNA: TGTGCCAGCAGGCCCGACAGGGGAGGGACTGAAGCTTTCTTT.

Only one count was recorded for this clone. V gene TRBV10-3 combines with J gene TRBJ2-1; TRBD2 agrees at 9 bases. Germline V CDR1 and CDR2: ENHRY, SYGVKD. The CDR3 is made up of 14 amino acids. Trimming took 9 bases from V and 7 from J; bases not matched to a gene: 10. The CDR3 DNA reads as TGTGCCATGAGGGACGCAGCGGGAGGTAATGAGCAGTTCTTC. Protein: CAMRDAAGGNEQFF.

The chain is built from TRBV30 and TRBJ2-5; 14 bases map to TRBD2. The CDR3 consists of 15 residues. The V gene's germline CDR1 is GTSNPN and CDR2 SVGIG (reference sequence). The junction had 6 bases not matched to a gene; V was cut back by 4 bases and J by 5 bases. This CDR3 is CAWTGTSGRVETQYF. The DNA for the CDR3 is TGTGCCTGGACCGGGACTAGCGGGAGAGTGGAGACCCAGTACTTC.

The V call is TRBV19, the J call TRBJ1-2; TRBD1 aligns across 7 bases. There are 15 residues in the CDR3. The germline V gene has CDR1 LNHDA and CDR2 SQIVND (reference sequence). Trimming cost V 5 bases and J 2 bases; bases outside gene matches: 8. CDR3 sequence reads: CASSQGQPKNYGYTF. The CDR3, as DNA: TGTGCCAGTAGTCAGGGACAGCCCAAAAACTATGGCTACACCTTC.

V is TRBV28 and J is TRBJ1-1; 8 bases align to TRBD1. The V gene end was trimmed by 4 bases and the J gene end by 5 bases; junction bases not matched to a gene: 12. CDR1 and CDR2 (germline): MDHEN, SYDVKM. CDR3 size: 16 residues. The CDR3 bases are TGTGCCAGCAGTTCACACCCCGGACAGGGTTGGACTGAAGCTTTCTTT. Protein product: CASSSHPGQGWTEAFF.

V usage is TRBV7-2 and J usage is TRBJ1-3, with a weak D call TRBD1 (5 bases). This CDR3 contains 17 residues. Germline V gene sequence: CDR1 SGHTA, CDR2 FQGNSA. V was clipped by 1 base and J by 0 bases, with 13 bases between them. CDR3 coding DNA: TGTGCCAGCAGCTTAGGGCCCGCAGGGAACTCTGGAAACACCATATATTTT. It yields the protein CASSLGPAGNSGNTIYF. The whole variable domain, remainder taken from reference TRBV7-2 and TRBJ1-3, is GAGVSQSPSNKVTEKGKDVELRCDPISGHTALYWYRQSLGQGLEFLIYFQGNSAPDKSGLPSDRFSAERTGGSVSTLTIQRTQQEDSAVYLCASSLGPAGNSGNTIYFGEGSWLTVV.

The rearrangement uses TRBV5-1 and TRBJ1-2, with D perhaps TRBD1 (5 bases). Trimming cost V 4 bases and J 1 base, with 17 bases left between them. The CDR3 is 16 residues long. The germline CDR1 and CDR2 sequences are SGHRS and YFSETQ. The CDR3 nucleotides read TGCGCCAGCAGCCCTCGGGGGAGGGCTAATAACTATGGCTACACCTTC. Translation: CASSPRGRANNYGYTF.

The chain couples TRBV5-1 to TRBJ1-5, with 8 bases fitting TRBD1. Germline-derived CDR1 and CDR2 are SGHRS and YFSETQ. V gave up 5 bases and J gave up 4 bases; unmatched junction bases: 8. The CDR3 has 15 residues. The DNA of the CDR3 is TGCGCCAGCAGTCCGACAGGGGTGGGTAATCAGCCCCAGCATTTT. Translation: CASSPTGVGNQPQHF.

The chain joins TRBV6-6 to TRBJ1-2; perhaps TRBD1 as D (6 bases). The V end was cut by 2 bases, the J end by 0 bases, with 10 bases between. Germline CDR1 and CDR2: MNHNY and SVGAGI (reference sequence). The CDR3 is 15 amino acids. This chain's CDR3 is CASSYGQGPNYGYTF. The CDR3 bases are TGTGCCAGCAGTTACGGGCAGGGGCCTAACTATGGCTACACCTTC.

The gene calls are TRBV3-1 (or the pseudogene TRBV3-2) and TRBJ2-5; TRBD1 agrees at 11 bases. The CDR3 covers 16 residues. CDR1 and CDR2 from the germline V gene are LGHDT and YNNKEL (reference sequence). J gave up 0 bases and V 3 bases, and 3 bases lay outside the gene matches. CDR3 in DNA: TGTGCCAGCAGCCACCGGGACAGGGGGGACCAAGAGACCCAGTACTTC. This translates into CASSHRDRGDQETQYF.

This clone was seen just once. This chain uses TRBV3-1 (or the pseudogene TRBV3-2) with TRBJ2-1; 8 bases align to TRBD2. This CDR3 is 18 amino acids long. Trimming took 0 bases from V and 3 from J; bases not matched to a gene: 10. Germline lookup yields CDR1 LGHDT and CDR2 YNNKEL (reference sequence). The DNA of the CDR3 is TGTGCCAGCAGCCAAGAGGTCTCGCGGGAGGATCGCTACAATGAGCAGTTCTTC. As protein: CASSQEVSREDRYNEQFF.

The chain is built from TRBV11-2 and TRBJ2-7; no reliable D call. In germline, CDR1 is SGHAT, CDR2 FQNNGV. The CDR3 runs 15 residues. V lost 0 bases and J lost 7, with 16 bases in between. CDR3: CASSLDRSFPTEQYF. The CDR3 DNA reads as TGTGCCAGCAGCTTAGACAGGTCGTTCCCCACTGAGCAGTACTTC.

The chain has TRBV19 and TRBJ1-1, with 8 nucleotides matching TRBD1. Germline CDR1 is LNHDA and CDR2 is SQIVND (reference sequence). This CDR3 region has 15 residues. J gave up 6 bases and V 6 bases, and 12 bases lay outside the gene matches. The CDR3 nucleotides read TGTGCCAGTAGCATAACAGGGGGTACGGGCGCTGAAGCTTTCTTT. This encodes CASSITGGTGAEAFF.

This clone was detected once. CDR3 in amino acids: CASSFDYPYEQYF. For the CDR3, the DNA is TGCGCCAGCAGCTTTGACTACCCCTACGAGCAGTACTTC. The genes are TRBV5-1 and TRBJ2-7, with D perhaps matching TRBD2 (5 bases). Germline assignment: CDR1 SGHRS and CDR2 YFSETQ. The CDR3 covers 13 residues. The V end lost 2 bases, the J end lost 2 bases, and 8 bases lay between the germline ends.

The chain carries TRBV12-3 or TRBV12-4 and TRBJ1-2; 7 nucleotides agree with TRBD1. Germline trimming cut 5 bases from V and 5 bases from J; bases unmatched to any gene: 5. This CDR3 region has 13 residues. The DNA for the CDR3 is TGTGCCAGCAGTGTACAGGGGAGGTATGGCTACACCTTC. It encodes CASSVQGRYGYTF.

V usage is TRBV19 and J usage is TRBJ1-1, with 10 nucleotides matching TRBD1. The CDR3 consists of 15 residues. V dropped 5 bases and J dropped 4; count of bases not matched to a gene: 7. Germline loops: CDR1 LNHDA, CDR2 SQIVND (reference sequence). The CDR3 region has the DNA TGTGCCAGTAGTGCGACAGGGGGCCGTGGCACTGAAGCTTTCTTT. Its protein product is CASSATGGRGTEAFF.

This chain connects TRBV5-1 to TRBJ2-6; D is possibly TRBD2 (5 bases). The CDR3 covers 18 residues. The V gene lost 0 bases and the J gene lost 2 bases, with 15 bases spanning the gap. CDR1 and CDR2 (germline): SGHRS, YFSETQ. The CDR3: CASSLEEVSLPGANVLTF. The CDR3 nucleotides are TGCGCCAGCAGCTTGGAGGAGGTCTCCCTACCTGGGGCCAACGTCCTGACTTTC.

The chain has TRBV5-1 and TRBJ1-2; 8 nucleotides agree with TRBD1. Germline V CDR1 and CDR2: SGHRS, YFSETQ. The CDR3 sequence is 16 residues long. Trimming removed 7 bases from V and 0 bases from J; junction bases left unmatched: 11. The CDR3 protein is CASSLFSGQANYGYTF. The CDR3 DNA reads as TGCGCCAGCTCCTTATTCTCGGGACAGGCTAACTATGGCTACACCTTC.

The chain links TRBV10-3 to TRBJ2-7; 8 bases are a match to TRBD1. The CDR3 consists of 13 residues. Germline CDR1 is ENHRY and CDR2 is SYGVKD. After removal of 9 bases from V and 0 bases from J, the junction contained 4 bases not matched to a gene. The CDR3 loop reads CAMQGAASYEQYF. In DNA form, the CDR3 reads TGTGCCATGCAGGGGGCCGCCTCCTACGAGCAGTACTTC.